The 21 T cell receptor beta chains below were found in one sample sequenced in a study of blood T cell repertoires in COVID-19 (dated by TCRdb to 2019 to 2021). The protocol used for the library was the immunoSEQ multiplex PCR assay. TCRdb mirrors the immuneACCESS table, restricted to in-frame sequences. Some clones are absent from its copies; in checked studies, under half trace to an unresolved V gene, and the reason for the others is unknown. The sample records about 160,000 clones, approximately 80% of which are singletons. The ten largest clones represent 4.5% to 7.5% of the sample. The sample consisted of PBMCs or T cells enriched from blood (not recorded which). The receptors shown here come from a man between 40 and 49 years old who had recovered from COVID-19.

The chain uses TRBV5-4 and TRBJ2-3; 11 positions agree with TRBD2. Germline V gene lookup returns CDR1 SGHNT and CDR2 YYREEE (reference sequence). V was clipped by 4 bases and J by 4 bases; unmatched bases: 8. This CDR3 contains 16 residues. CDR3 loop: CASSRASGGRADTQYF. CDR3 coding DNA: TGTGCCAGCAGCCGGGCTAGCGGGGGGCGAGCAGATACGCAGTATTTT.

This chain uses TRBV6-5 with TRBJ1-5; D is uncertain. V was clipped by 7 bases and J by 5 bases, with 15 bases between them. There are 14 residues in the CDR3. The germline CDR1 and CDR2 sequences are MNHEY and SVGAGI. The CDR3 DNA follows: TGTGCCAGCATAAAGGCACAGAACTATCAGCCCCAGCATTTT. It translates to CASIKAQNYQPQHF.

The chain carries TRBV5-5 and TRBJ1-2, with TRBD1 as a possible D gene (6 bases). Trimming left V 0 bases short and J 8 bases short, with 11 bases between. The CDR3 sequence is 13 residues long. Germline values: CDR1 SGHKS, CDR2 YYEKEE (reference sequence). Written as DNA, the CDR3 is TGTGCCAGCAGCTTGGCCAGGGGCGCCGGCTACACCTTC. Its translation: CASSLARGAGYTF.

This clone was recorded only once. V gene TRBV30 combines with J gene TRBJ2-1, with D tentatively TRBD2 (5 bases). CDR1 and CDR2 (germline): GTSNPN, SVGIG (reference sequence). The V end lost 3 bases, the J end lost 4 bases, and 13 bases lay between the germline ends. CDR3 length equals 14 residues. CDR3 sequence (DNA): TGTGCCTGGAGAAGCGGTATAATGTACAATGAGCAGTTCTTC. It encodes CAWRSGIMYNEQFF. The full variable domain, with the rest looked up from reference TRBV30 and TRBJ2-1, is SQTIHQWPATLVQPVGSPLSLECTVEGTSNPNLYWYRQAAGRGLQLLFYSVGIGQISSEVPQNLSASRPQDRQFILSSKKLLLSDSGFYLCAWRSGIMYNEQFFGPGTRLTVL.

This chain joins TRBV6-2 or TRBV6-3 and TRBJ2-5; a weak D match, TRBD2 (6 bases). V lost 4 bases to trimming and J lost 4 bases, with 10 bases between them. CDR1 is MNHEY, CDR2 SVGEGT, per germline. The CDR3 sequence is 13 residues long. The CDR3 protein is CASSLLGGETQYF. For the CDR3, the DNA is TGTGCCAGCAGTTTGCTCGGGGGAGAGACCCAGTACTTC.

The rearrangement joins TRBV20-1 to TRBJ1-6; the match to TRBD1 covers 9 bases. Germline CDR1 and CDR2: DFQATT and SNEGSKA (reference sequence). The CDR3 runs to 15 residues. V lost 3 bases and J lost 11; bases outside the gene matches: 11. As DNA, the CDR3 is TGCAGTGCTAGTTCCACGGATCGGACAGGGGCACCCCTCCACTTT. This translates into CSASSTDRTGAPLHF.

The chain links TRBV11-2 to TRBJ1-6; D gene uncertain. Trimming pared 8 bases from V and 10 bases from J, leaving 21 bases between. The CDR3 contains 15 residues. CDR1 is SGHAT, CDR2 FQNNGV, per germline. In DNA, the CDR3 is TGTGCCAGCGGCCCGGGCGACCGTGGAGGATCACCCCTCCACTTT. It translates to CASGPGDRGGSPLHF.

V and J are TRBV6-1 and TRBJ1-3; D uncertain. The CDR3 spans 13 residues. The V end was cut by 2 bases, the J end by 2 bases, with 4 bases between. The germline V gene encodes CDR1 MNHNS and CDR2 SASEGT. In DNA, the CDR3 is TGTGCCAGCAGTGAACAAACTGGAAACACCATATATTTT. As protein: CASSEQTGNTIYF.

This clone was observed once. The V gene is TRBV27, the J gene TRBJ1-3; no reliable D call. V was pared by 5 bases and J by 6 bases, with 14 bases between. CDR1 and CDR2 (germline): MNHEY, SMNVEV (reference sequence). CDR3 length: 14 amino acids. The CDR3 sequence: CASSPSSLLNTIYF. CDR3 nucleotides: TGTGCCAGCAGTCCTTCTTCCCTCTTAAACACCATATATTTT.

This chain connects TRBV30 to TRBJ1-4; D is possibly TRBD1 (5 bases). Germline-derived CDR1 and CDR2 are GTSNPN and SVGIG (reference sequence). Trimming shortened V by 4 bases and J by 8 bases, and 17 bases separated the two germline ends. The CDR3 covers 14 residues. The DNA of the CDR3 is TGTGCCTGGACCGCGGGAGCCCCAGGGGAAAAACTGTTTTTT. This sequence encodes CAWTAGAPGEKLFF.

Here the CDR3 DNA reads TGTGCCAGTAGTGCAACAGGGGGCACCGGGGAGCTGTTTTTT. Its translation: CASSATGGTGELFF. V and J are TRBV19 and TRBJ2-2; TRBD1 agrees at 8 bases. The V gene's germline CDR1 is LNHDA and CDR2 SQIVND (reference sequence). The CDR3 length is 14 residues. V was pared by 5 bases and J by 4 bases, with 3 bases of the junction left unmatched.

The genes are TRBV5-4 and TRBJ2-5; 7 bases match TRBD1. J gave up 5 bases and V 4 bases, and 26 bases lay outside the gene matches. Per germline, CDR1 SGHNT and CDR2 YYREEE (reference sequence). The CDR3 sequence is 20 residues long. CDR3 coding DNA: TGTGCCAGCAGCAGCCTTGCCCGAACAGGGGTGAAACCGACGGACGAGACCCAGTACTTC. Its translation: CASSSLARTGVKPTDETQYF.

The rearrangement links TRBV5-4 to TRBJ1-2; 8 bases map to TRBD1. Germline V gives CDR1 SGHNT, CDR2 YYREEE (reference sequence). The CDR3 loop spans 17 amino acids. V lost 4 bases and J lost 1; bases outside the gene matches: 12. DNA for the CDR3: TGTGCCAGCAGCCGTGGACAGGGTACCGTCCTTAACTATGGCTACACCTTC. The encoded protein is CASSRGQGTVLNYGYTF.

CDR3 protein: CASSQEGRSGGAYNEQFF. CDR3 bases: TGTGCCAGCAGCCAAGAAGGCAGGAGCGGGGGGGCCTACAATGAGCAGTTCTTC. The J gene is TRBJ2-1, the V gene TRBV3-1 (or the pseudogene TRBV3-2), with 10 bases fitting TRBD2. The V and J ends lost 0 bases and 2 bases, in that order; junction bases with no gene match: 7. Germline-derived CDR1 and CDR2 are LGHDT and YNNKEL (reference sequence). This CDR3 has 18 residues.

The rearrangement joins TRBV4-2 to TRBJ2-1, with TRBD2 matching 12 bases. The CDR3 sequence is 16 residues long. After removal of 4 bases from V and 1 base from J, the junction contained 2 bases not matched to a gene. Looked up from germline, CDR1 is LGHNA and CDR2 is YNFKEQ. The CDR3 is CASSPTSGGSYNEQFF. The DNA for the CDR3 is TGTGCCAGCAGCCCTACTAGCGGGGGGTCCTACAATGAGCAGTTCTTC.

The rearrangement uses TRBV19 and TRBJ1-1; 9 bases are shared with TRBD1. CDR3 size: 14 residues. CDR1 and CDR2 (germline): LNHDA, SQIVND (reference sequence). Trimming took 7 bases from V and 3 from J; bases not matched to a gene: 6. The CDR3 protein is CASIRDRDYTEAFF. Written as DNA, the CDR3 is TGTGCCAGTATTCGGGACAGGGACTACACTGAAGCTTTCTTT.

The chain recombines TRBV6-6 with TRBJ1-2; 7 bases agree with TRBD1. There are 15 residues in the CDR3. The V gene's germline CDR1 is MNHNY and CDR2 SVGAGI (reference sequence). V shed 2 bases, J shed 1 base, and the junction held 4 bases outside the gene matches. The CDR3 DNA follows: TGTGCCAGCAGTTACGAGGACAGGAGTAACTATGGCTACACCTTC. Protein sequence: CASSYEDRSNYGYTF.

The V gene is TRBV5-4, the J gene TRBJ2-1; 11 bases align to TRBD2. The CDR3 is made up of 17 amino acids. V was pared by 1 base and J by 5 bases, with 8 bases of the junction left unmatched. Germline V lookup: CDR1 SGHNT, CDR2 YYREEE (reference sequence). The CDR3 DNA follows: TGTGCCAGCAGCTTGACCTCGCTACTAGCGGGAGACAATGAGCAGTTCTTC. This translates into CASSLTSLLAGDNEQFF.

This clone was observed a single time. V is TRBV10-1 and J is TRBJ1-2; D uncertain. The CDR3 extends over 13 amino acids. V was clipped by 0 bases and J by 6 bases, with 8 bases between them. Germline V gives CDR1 WNHNN, CDR2 SYGVQD (reference sequence). The CDR3 DNA is TGCGCCAGCAGTGAGTCGACCGGGAATGGCTACACCTTC. Amino acid sequence: CASSESTGNGYTF.

The chain joins TRBV30 to TRBJ1-2; D is perhaps TRBD1 (5 bases). Looked up from germline, CDR1 is GTSNPN and CDR2 is SVGIG (reference sequence). V was trimmed by 2 bases and J by 7 bases, leaving 11 bases between them. The CDR3 sequence is 12 residues long. CDR3 sequence reads: CAWSSGPGGYTF. The DNA for the CDR3 is TGTGCCTGGAGTTCAGGGCCGGGTGGCTACACCTTC. The variable domain in full, with the rest retrieved from reference TRBV30 and TRBJ1-2, is SQTIHQWPATLVQPVGSPLSLECTVEGTSNPNLYWYRQAAGRGLQLLFYSVGIGQISSEVPQNLSASRPQDRQFILSSKKLLLSDSGFYLCAWSSGPGGYTFGSGTRLTVV.

This clone has just a few counts. V and J are TRBV6-7 and TRBJ2-7, with 9 bases matching TRBD1. TRBV6-7 is labeled an ORF, and its function is uncertain. J lost 7 bases, V lost 6 bases, and 10 bases had no gene match. The CDR3 covers 14 residues. The CDR3 DNA reads as TGTGCCAGCAGCCCGGGACAGGGATTTCGGGAGCAGTACGTC. It yields the protein CASSPGQGFREQYV.